This is a list of T cell receptor beta chains from one sample in a study of T cell responses to AZD1222 COVID-19 vaccine. TCRdb's table, derived via immunoSEQ multiplex PCR, lists solely in-frame clones and lacks some. This sample has tens of thousands of clones; around 90% occur once, and the top ten carry around 3%. The source was peripheral blood, collected on day 0 of AZD1222 vaccination. Receptor source: an adult in good health. The CDR3 runs from the conserved cysteine through the conserved F or W. The D gene is left open where the match is weak. Not all rows give a size; the values are once, few, many and, for expanded clones, a class.

v_call	j_call	d_call	clone_size	cdr3_aa	cdr3_nt
TRBV7-6	TRBJ2-2	NA	once	CASSLEVVSSPGELFF	TGTGCCAGCAGCTTAGAGGTAGTGTCAAGTCCCGGGGAGCTGTTTTTT
TRBV15	TRBJ2-7	NA	NA	CATSRDRTGRSYEQYF	TGTGCCACCAGCAGAGACCGAACGGGCAGGTCCTACGAGCAGTACTTC
TRBV5-1	TRBJ2-3	TRBD2	NA	CASSSASGRSVDTQYF	TGCGCCAGCAGCTCCGCTAGCGGGAGAAGTGTAGATACGCAGTATTTT
TRBV6-5	TRBJ1-2	NA	NA	CASSYSTAGDYGYTF	TGTGCCAGCAGTTACTCCACGGCGGGAGACTATGGCTACACCTTC
TRBV6-5	TRBJ1-1	NA	once	CASRKQTGMNTEAFF	TGTGCCAGCAGAAAACAAACAGGGATGAACACTGAAGCTTTCTTT
TRBV5-1	TRBJ2-7	TRBD1	NA	CASSFGTGGPTTYEQYF	TGCGCCAGCAGCTTCGGGACAGGGGGCCCTACCACCTACGAGCAGTACTTC
TRBV28	TRBJ1-1	NA	NA	CASSLKDTEAFF	TGTGCCAGCAGTTTAAAAGACACTGAAGCTTTCTTT
TRBV7-9	TRBJ1-1	NA	NA	CASSPGLWLGGVNTEAFF	TGTGCCAGCAGCCCGGGACTGTGGCTGGGTGGGGTGAACACTGAAGCTTTCTTT
TRBV6-5	TRBJ1-1	NA	NA	CASRGPMNTEAFF	TGTGCCAGCAGGGGGCCGATGAACACTGAAGCTTTCTTT
TRBV29-1	TRBJ2-1	TRBD2	NA	CSAKGLADYNEQFF	TGCAGCGCTAAGGGACTAGCGGATTACAATGAGCAGTTCTTC
TRBV6-2/TRBV6-3	TRBJ2-3	NA	once	CASSPGGAGIGDTQYF	TGTGCCAGCAGCCCTGGGGGGGCGGGGATAGGGGATACGCAGTATTTT
TRBV9	TRBJ1-4	NA	NA	CASSVQGSNEKLFF	TGTGCCAGCAGCGTTCAGGGATCTAATGAAAAACTGTTTTTT
TRBV30	TRBJ1-5	NA	NA	CAWTDGNQPQHF	TGTGCCTGGACAGACGGTAATCAGCCCCAGCATTTT
TRBV7-2	TRBJ1-1	NA	NA	CASSLRRRNTEAFF	TGTGCCAGCAGCTTAAGACGGCGGAACACTGAAGCTTTCTTT
TRBV6-6	TRBJ1-5	TRBD1	NA	CASKPRTGADQPQHF	TGTGCCAGCAAACCGCGGACAGGGGCGGACCAGCCCCAGCATTTT
TRBV9	TRBJ1-1	TRBD1	NA	CASSGTGSEAFF	TGTGCCAGCAGCGGGACAGGGTCTGAAGCTTTCTTT
TRBV4-1	TRBJ1-2	NA	few	CASSPGQPGYGYTF	TGCGCCAGCAGCCCTGGTCAACCCGGCTATGGCTACACCTTC
TRBV12-3/TRBV12-4	TRBJ2-7	TRBD1	NA	CASRDRDSYEQYF	TGTGCCAGCAGGGACAGGGACTCCTACGAGCAGTACTTC
TRBV19	TRBJ1-5	NA	NA	CASSKAGRQPQHF	TGTGCCAGTAGTAAGGCGGGGCGGCAGCCCCAGCATTTT
TRBV5-4	TRBJ2-6	NA	NA	CASSLVRMAGANVLTF	TGTGCCAGCAGCTTGGTTAGGATGGCTGGGGCCAACGTCCTGACTTTC
TRBV9	TRBJ2-5	NA	NA	CASSTTDGIQETQYF	TGTGCCAGCAGCACCACGGACGGGATACAAGAGACCCAGTACTTC
TRBV5-4	TRBJ1-4	NA	NA	CASSLAGDNEKLFF	TGTGCCAGCAGCTTGGCTGGGGACAATGAAAAACTGTTTTTT
TRBV11-1	TRBJ1-4	TRBD1	NA	CASSATGATNEKLFF	TGTGCCAGCAGCGCGACAGGGGCAACTAATGAAAAACTGTTTTTT
TRBV29-1	TRBJ1-1	NA	NA	CSVLRPLNTEAFF	TGCAGCGTTCTCCGACCCCTGAACACTGAAGCTTTCTTT
TRBV7-9	TRBJ1-5	NA	NA	CASSLVGNQPQHF	TGTGCCAGCAGCTTAGTTGGGAATCAGCCCCAGCATTTT
TRBV18	TRBJ2-7	NA	NA	CASSPQGTAWGEQYF	TGTGCCAGCTCACCACAGGGGACCGCATGGGGCGAGCAGTACTTC
TRBV7-8	TRBJ1-4	NA	NA	CASSLAIGPNLATNEKLFF	TGTGCCAGCAGCTTAGCGATCGGTCCTAATCTTGCAACTAATGAAAAACTGTTTTTT